This TCR beta chain stems from a study of cytomegalovirus exposure and HLA in healthy donors. Overall study context: Researchers found that 81% of around 400 genotyped donors fell within the Caucasian-associated ancestry cluster.

Primers included in the PCR were 60 Vbeta and 13 Jbeta primers. TCRdb's copy holds only in-frame clones and misses some; the assay was immunoSEQ multiplex PCR. The sample includes 30,000 to 40,000 clones, less than 85% of them seen just once. A note on this clone: What it binds is unknown.

Trimming removed 0 bases from V and 5 bases from J; junction bases left unmatched: 10. The germline CDR1 and CDR2 sequences are SGHTS and YDEGEE. The CDR3 is made up of 17 amino acids. Points from the study as a whole: Sequencing likely caused a cluster of highly shared sequence variants. TCR beta sequences numbering under 20,000 were associated with HLA alleles at 0.05 false discovery rate in a later analysis.

Sequencing was performed on PBMCs. The J gene is TRBJ2-5, the V gene TRBV5-8; 10 bases are a match to TRBD2. This receptor was taken from a woman aged 18-30 years in good health and CMV-seropositive. CDR3 nucleotides: TGTGCCAGCAGCTTGGGTTCGGCTAGCGGGAGTTGGGAGACCCAGTACTTC. It yields the protein CASSLGSASGSWETQYF.